This T cell receptor beta chain was captured by sequencing in a study of control samples from healthy donors and cancer patients. Between the trimmed V and J ends, which lost 6 bases and 4 bases, there was a span of 12 bases. The CDR3 is made up of 13 amino acids. CDR1 and CDR2 (germline): MGHDK, SYGVNS. This table comes from immunoSEQ multiplex PCR, and its TCRdb copy is limited to in-frame clones, with some not included. The sample carries approximately 140,000 clones, roughly nine tenths recorded once. This receptor was identified in a woman in her 30s in good health. Sample: blood. The V gene is TRBV25-1, the J gene TRBJ1-2; TRBD1 might be the D (5 bases). The CDR3 nucleotides read TGTGCCAGCAGCTCCGGGGCCCTCTATGGCTACACCTTC. Protein product: CASSSGALYGYTF.